These T cell receptor beta chains were read from a single sample in a study of OX40 agonist ivuxolimab in advanced cancers. Sequencing was performed with immunoSEQ multiplex PCR; in TCRdb, only in-frame clones are kept and a portion is missing. The sample lists tens of thousands of clones; roughly 73% were seen once. Here the sequenced sample was CD4+ or CD8+ T cells sorted from blood, taken in a trial of the OX40 agonist ivuxolimab. The receptors shown here come from an adult with an advanced solid tumor such as melanoma, head and neck, liver or kidney cancer. CDR3s include the opening cysteine and the closing phenylalanine or tryptophan. A D gene is named only where the DNA matches it firmly. Clone size, where shown, is once, few, many, or a class for clones that have expanded.

j_gene	d_gene	v_gene	abundance	CDR3nt	CDR3aa
TRBJ2-5	NA	TRBV28	NA	TGTGCCAGCAGTTTATCGACACCACAAGAGACCCAGTACTTC	CASSLSTPQETQYF
TRBJ2-7	NA	TRBV6-5	NA	TGTGCCAGCAGCATATCGGACACATACGAGCAGTACTTC	CASSISDTYEQYF
TRBJ1-5	TRBD1	TRBV18	once	TGTGCCAGCTCACGAGACAGGGCGTCGAGCAATCAGCCCCAGCATTTT	CASSRDRASSNQPQHF
TRBJ1-5	NA	TRBV5-8	NA	TGTGCCAGCAGCCCTAGGCGGGTTAATCAGCCCCAGCATTTT	CASSPRRVNQPQHF
TRBJ1-2	NA	TRBV6-5	NA	TGTGCCAGCACCAGGGACCCACGAGATGGCTACACCTTC	CASTRDPRDGYTF
TRBJ2-1	NA	TRBV11-2	once	TGTGCCAGCAGCTTAGGGGGGGCGAGGCCCTACAATGAGCAGTTCTTC	CASSLGGARPYNEQFF
TRBJ1-1	NA	TRBV7-8	NA	TGTGCCAGCAGCCGGAACCCGGGGAACACTGAAGCTTTCTTT	CASSRNPGNTEAFF
TRBJ1-1	NA	TRBV6-5	once	TGTGCCAGCAGCCAAGAGGCTGAAGCTTTCTTT	CASSQEAEAFF
TRBJ2-1	TRBD2	TRBV5-1	NA	TGCGCCAGCAGCACCGGGACTAGCGCCTACAATGAGCAGTTCTTC	CASSTGTSAYNEQFF
TRBJ2-1	NA	TRBV5-6	NA	TGTGCCAGCAGCTTGGTCGGGGGTAGCTCCTACAATGAGCAGTTCTTC	CASSLVGGSSYNEQFF
TRBJ2-2	TRBD2	TRBV6-4	once	TGTGCCAGCAGTAGCGGGGACACCGGGGAGCTGTTTTTT	CASSSGDTGELFF
TRBJ1-2	NA	TRBV11-3	NA	TGTGCCAGCAGCTTTAGGTATAACTATGGCTACACCTTC	CASSFRYNYGYTF
TRBJ2-6	NA	TRBV28	NA	TGTGCCAGCAGCTACTCTGGGGCCAACGTCCTGACTTTC	CASSYSGANVLTF
TRBJ2-7	NA	TRBV7-9	NA	TGTGCCAGCAGCTTAAGTGACGAGCAGTACTTC	CASSLSDEQYF
TRBJ2-3	NA	TRBV5-1	NA	TGCGCCAGCAGCCTCACAGAGATCACTAGCACAGATACGCAGTATTTT	CASSLTEITSTDTQYF
TRBJ1-1	NA	TRBV11-2	NA	TGTGCCAGCAGCTCCAGGGAGGGGAACACTGAAGCTTTCTTT	CASSSREGNTEAFF
TRBJ1-4	TRBD1	TRBV4-3	NA	TGCGCCAGCAGCCAAGATGGTCTAAGGGGACAGTCGGGGCTCAATGAAAAACTGTTTTTT	CASSQDGLRGQSGLNEKLFF
TRBJ2-3	TRBD1	TRBV9	NA	TGTGCCAGCAGCGTAGCTGTAGACAGGGATGAGGCAGATACGCAGTATTTT	CASSVAVDRDEADTQYF
TRBJ1-5	NA	TRBV21-1	NA	TGTGCCAGCAGCCCCGACAGGGAAAGTCAGTCCCAGCATTTT	CASSPDRESQSQHF
TRBJ1-5	NA	TRBV5-5	once	TGTGCCAGCAGCTTGGGGTATCGGGACATAATCAATCAGCCCCAGCATTTT	CASSLGYRDIINQPQHF
TRBJ2-3	TRBD2	TRBV6-6	many	TGTGCCAGCAGTTACGGGACTAGCGGCCCGCATTTT	CASSYGTSGPHF
TRBJ2-7	NA	TRBV7-6	once	TGTGCTAGCAGCTTGGGACAAGGGGACTACGAGCAGTACTTC	CASSLGQGDYEQYF
TRBJ1-1	NA	TRBV7-9	NA	TGTGCCAGCAGCTTATCCCCTTCCGCGAGGAACACTGAAGCTTTCTTT	CASSLSPSARNTEAFF
TRBJ1-5	NA	TRBV11-3	NA	TGTGCCAGCAGCCCCCCCGGCCCCCATCAGCCCCAGCATTTT	CASSPPGPHQPQHF
TRBJ2-1	NA	TRBV12-5	NA	TGTGCTAGTGGCCCCTCTAGCAATGAGCAGTTCTTC	CASGPSSNEQFF
TRBJ1-3	NA	TRBV28	NA	TGTGCCAGCAGTTTTCTGGGGCTCTCTGGAAACACCATATATTTT	CASSFLGLSGNTIYF
TRBJ2-3	NA	TRBV15	NA	TGTGCCACCGGCAGAGCTCCGGGGGGCGGGAGCACAGATACGCAGTATTTT	CATGRAPGGGSTDTQYF
TRBJ2-3	TRBD2	TRBV19	NA	TGTGCCAGTAGCCCCATGGTGGGCGGGGGTACAGATACGCAGTATTTT	CASSPMVGGGTDTQYF
TRBJ1-2	TRBD1	TRBV28	NA	TGTGCCAGCAGTTTAAGGGGGACAGGGGGAGGCTATGGCTACACCTTC	CASSLRGTGGGYGYTF
TRBJ2-7	TRBD1	TRBV4-3	medium-sized	TGCGCCAGCAGCCAAGGACAGGGGACCTACTACGAGCAGTACTTC	CASSQGQGTYYEQYF
TRBJ1-3	NA	TRBV10-3	NA	TGTGCCATCAGTGAGTCGAAAGCGGGACCAAACACCATATATTTT	CAISESKAGPNTIYF
TRBJ1-1	NA	TRBV6-5	once	TGTGCCAGCAGTTACGGGAGGGCTGCCACTGAAGCTTTCTTT	CASSYGRAATEAFF
TRBJ2-2	NA	TRBV28	NA	TGTGCCAGCAGTTGGAATTCTAGGGAGCTGTTTTTT	CASSWNSRELFF
TRBJ1-1	NA	TRBV9	NA	TGTGCCAGCAGCCCAACAGGGTCGTCTGGGACTGAAGCTTTCTTT	CASSPTGSSGTEAFF
TRBJ2-2	TRBD2	TRBV4-2	NA	TGTGCCAGCAGCCAGGCCCTAGCGGGGGCGTTGGCGAACACCGGGGAGCTGTTTTTT	CASSQALAGALANTGELFF
TRBJ1-6	TRBD1	TRBV19	medium-sized	TGTGCCAGTAAGCGCAGGGGGAGTGAAAATAATTCACCCCTCCACTTT	CASKRRGSENNSPLHF